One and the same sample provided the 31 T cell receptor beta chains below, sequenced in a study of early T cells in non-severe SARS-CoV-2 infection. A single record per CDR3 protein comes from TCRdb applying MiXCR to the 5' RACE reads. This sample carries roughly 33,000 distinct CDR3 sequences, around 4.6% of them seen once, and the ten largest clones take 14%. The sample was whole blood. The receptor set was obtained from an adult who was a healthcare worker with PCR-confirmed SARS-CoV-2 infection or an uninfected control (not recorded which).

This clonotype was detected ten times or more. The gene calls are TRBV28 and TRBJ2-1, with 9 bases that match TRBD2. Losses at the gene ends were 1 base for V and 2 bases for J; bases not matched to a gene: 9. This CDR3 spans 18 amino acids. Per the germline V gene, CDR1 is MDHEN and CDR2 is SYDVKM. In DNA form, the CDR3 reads TGTGCCAGCAGTTTATCACACTGGAGCGGGGGGCCCTACAATGAGCAGTTCTTC. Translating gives CASSLSHWSGGPYNEQFF.

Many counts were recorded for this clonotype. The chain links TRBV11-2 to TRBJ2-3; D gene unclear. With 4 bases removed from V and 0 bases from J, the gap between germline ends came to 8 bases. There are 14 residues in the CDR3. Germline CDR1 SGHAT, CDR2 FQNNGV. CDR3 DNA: TGTGCCAGCAGCTCCATTTACAGCACAGATACGCAGTATTTT. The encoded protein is CASSSIYSTDTQYF.

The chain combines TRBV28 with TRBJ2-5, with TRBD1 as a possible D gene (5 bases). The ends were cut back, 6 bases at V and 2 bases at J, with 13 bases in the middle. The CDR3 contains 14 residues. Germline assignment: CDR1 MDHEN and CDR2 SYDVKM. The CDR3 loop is CASSPPRAQETQYF. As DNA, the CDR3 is TGTGCCAGCAGCCCCCCCAGGGCTCAAGAGACCCAGTACTTC.

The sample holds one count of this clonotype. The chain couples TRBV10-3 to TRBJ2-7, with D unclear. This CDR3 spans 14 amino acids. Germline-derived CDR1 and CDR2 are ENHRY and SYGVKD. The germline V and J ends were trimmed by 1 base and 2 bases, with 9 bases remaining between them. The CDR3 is CAISEFPVTYEQYF. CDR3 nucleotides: TGTGCCATCAGTGAGTTTCCAGTTACCTACGAGCAGTACTTC.

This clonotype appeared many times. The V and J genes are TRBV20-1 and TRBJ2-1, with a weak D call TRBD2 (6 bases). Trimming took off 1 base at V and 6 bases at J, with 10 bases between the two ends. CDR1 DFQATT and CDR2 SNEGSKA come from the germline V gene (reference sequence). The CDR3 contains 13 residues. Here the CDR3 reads CSARAPTSNEQFF. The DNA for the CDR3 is TGCAGTGCTAGAGCCCCGACTAGCAATGAGCAGTTCTTC.

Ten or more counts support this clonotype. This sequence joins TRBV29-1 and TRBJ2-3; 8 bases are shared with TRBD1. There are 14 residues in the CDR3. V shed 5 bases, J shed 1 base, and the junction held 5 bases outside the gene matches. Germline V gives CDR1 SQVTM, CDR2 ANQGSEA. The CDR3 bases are TGCAGCGTTCGACAGGGGACGGGCACAGATACGCAGTATTTT. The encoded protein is CSVRQGTGTDTQYF.

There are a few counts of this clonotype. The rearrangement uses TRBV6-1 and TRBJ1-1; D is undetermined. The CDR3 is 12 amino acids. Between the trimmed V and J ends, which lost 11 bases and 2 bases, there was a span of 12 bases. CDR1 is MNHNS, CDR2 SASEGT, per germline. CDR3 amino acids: CAGRGPNTEAFF. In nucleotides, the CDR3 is TGTGCCGGACGAGGGCCCAACACTGAAGCTTTCTTT.

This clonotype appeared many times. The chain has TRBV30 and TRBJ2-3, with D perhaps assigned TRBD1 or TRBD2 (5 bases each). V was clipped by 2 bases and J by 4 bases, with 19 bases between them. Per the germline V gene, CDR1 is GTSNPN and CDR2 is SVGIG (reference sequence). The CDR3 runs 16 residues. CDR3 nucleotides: TGTGCCTGGAGTTCCACCCCAGGGTTGGGGGCAGATACGCAGTATTTT. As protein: CAWSSTPGLGADTQYF.

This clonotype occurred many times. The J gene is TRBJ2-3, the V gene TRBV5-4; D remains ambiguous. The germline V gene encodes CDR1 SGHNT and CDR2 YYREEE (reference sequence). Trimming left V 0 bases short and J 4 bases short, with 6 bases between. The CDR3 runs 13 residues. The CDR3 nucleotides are TGTGCCAGCAGCTTGGGAGTCTCAGATACGCAGTATTTT. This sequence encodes CASSLGVSDTQYF.

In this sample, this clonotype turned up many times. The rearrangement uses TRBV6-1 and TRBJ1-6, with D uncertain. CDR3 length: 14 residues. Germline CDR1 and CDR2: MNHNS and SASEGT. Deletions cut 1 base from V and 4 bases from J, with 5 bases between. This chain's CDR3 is CASSEVRYNSPLHF. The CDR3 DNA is TGTGCCAGCAGTGAAGTCCGGTATAATTCACCCCTCCACTTT.

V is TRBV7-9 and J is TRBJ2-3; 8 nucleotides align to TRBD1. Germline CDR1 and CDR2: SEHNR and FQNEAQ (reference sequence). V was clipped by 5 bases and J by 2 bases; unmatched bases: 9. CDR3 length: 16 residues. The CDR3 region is CASSTGQVTSTDTQYF. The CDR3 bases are TGTGCCAGCAGCACGGGACAGGTGACGTCCACAGATACGCAGTATTTT. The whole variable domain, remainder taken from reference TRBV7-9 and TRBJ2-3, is DTGVSQNPRHKITKRGQNVTFRCDPISEHNRLYWYRQTLGQGPEFLTYFQNEAQLEKSRLLSDRFSAERPKGSFSTLEIQRTEQGDSAMYLCASSTGQVTSTDTQYFGPGTRLTVL.

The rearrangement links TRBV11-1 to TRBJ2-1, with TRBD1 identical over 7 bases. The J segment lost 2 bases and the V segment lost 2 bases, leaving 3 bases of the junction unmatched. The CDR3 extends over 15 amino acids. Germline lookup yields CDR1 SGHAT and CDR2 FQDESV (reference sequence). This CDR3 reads CASSLQDRTYNEQFF. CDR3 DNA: TGTGCCAGCAGCTTACAGGACAGGACCTACAATGAGCAGTTCTTC.

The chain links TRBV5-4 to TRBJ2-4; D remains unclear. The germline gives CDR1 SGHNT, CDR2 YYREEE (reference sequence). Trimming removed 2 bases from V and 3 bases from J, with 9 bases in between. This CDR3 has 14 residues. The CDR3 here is CASSFGGVKNIQYF. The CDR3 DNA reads TGTGCCAGCAGCTTTGGCGGAGTCAAAAACATTCAGTACTTC. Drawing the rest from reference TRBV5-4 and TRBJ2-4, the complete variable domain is ETGVTQSPTHLIKTRGQQVTLRCSSQSGHNTVSWYQQALGQGPQFIFQYYREEENGRGNFPPRFSGLQFPNYSSELNVNALELDDSALYLCASSFGGVKNIQYFGAGTRLSVL.

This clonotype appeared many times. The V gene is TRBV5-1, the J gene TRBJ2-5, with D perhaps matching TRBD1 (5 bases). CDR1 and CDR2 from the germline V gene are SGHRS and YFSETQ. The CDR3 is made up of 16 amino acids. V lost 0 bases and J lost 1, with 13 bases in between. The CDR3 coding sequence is TGCGCCAGCAGCTTGGGAGGACAAGGGCGCCAAGAGACCCAGTACTTC. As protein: CASSLGGQGRQETQYF.

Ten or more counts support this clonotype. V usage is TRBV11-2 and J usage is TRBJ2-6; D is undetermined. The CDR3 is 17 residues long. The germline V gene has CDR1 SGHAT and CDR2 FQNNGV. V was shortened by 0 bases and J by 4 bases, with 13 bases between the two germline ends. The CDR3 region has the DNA TGTGCCAGCAGCTTAGATCTATCCAGAGCGGGGGCCAACGTCCTGACTTTC. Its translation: CASSLDLSRAGANVLTF.

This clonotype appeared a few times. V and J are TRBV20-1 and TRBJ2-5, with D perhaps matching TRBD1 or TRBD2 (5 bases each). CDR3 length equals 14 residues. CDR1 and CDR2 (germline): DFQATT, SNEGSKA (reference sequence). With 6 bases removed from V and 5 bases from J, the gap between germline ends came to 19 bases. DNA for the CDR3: TGCAGTGCCCCGGTTGGGGGTGGCAGGGAGACCCAGTACTTC. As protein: CSAPVGGGRETQYF.

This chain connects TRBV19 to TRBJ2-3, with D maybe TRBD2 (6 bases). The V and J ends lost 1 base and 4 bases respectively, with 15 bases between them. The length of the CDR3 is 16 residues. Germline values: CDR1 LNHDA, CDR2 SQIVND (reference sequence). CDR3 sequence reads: CASSIARGLPPDTQYF. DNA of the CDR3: TGTGCCAGTAGTATAGCGCGGGGACTCCCTCCAGATACGCAGTATTTT.

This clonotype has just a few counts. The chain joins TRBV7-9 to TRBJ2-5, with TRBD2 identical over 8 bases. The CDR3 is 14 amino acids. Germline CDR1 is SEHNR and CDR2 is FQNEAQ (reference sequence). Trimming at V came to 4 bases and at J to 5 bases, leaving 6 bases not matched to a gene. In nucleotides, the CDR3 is TGTGCCAGCAGCTCCGGGACTAGGATGGAGACCCAGTACTTC. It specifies CASSSGTRMETQYF. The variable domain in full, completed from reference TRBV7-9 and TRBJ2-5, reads DTGVSQNPRHKITKRGQNVTFRCDPISEHNRLYWYRQTLGQGPEFLTYFQNEAQLEKSRLLSDRFSAERPKGSFSTLEIQRTEQGDSAMYLCASSSGTRMETQYFGPGTRLLVL.

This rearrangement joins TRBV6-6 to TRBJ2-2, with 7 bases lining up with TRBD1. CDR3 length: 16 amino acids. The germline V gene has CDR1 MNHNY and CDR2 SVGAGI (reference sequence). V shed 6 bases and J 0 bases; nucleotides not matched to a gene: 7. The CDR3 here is CASSYRGTANTGELFF. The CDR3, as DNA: TGTGCCAGCAGCTACCGAGGGACAGCGAACACCGGGGAGCTGTTTTTT.

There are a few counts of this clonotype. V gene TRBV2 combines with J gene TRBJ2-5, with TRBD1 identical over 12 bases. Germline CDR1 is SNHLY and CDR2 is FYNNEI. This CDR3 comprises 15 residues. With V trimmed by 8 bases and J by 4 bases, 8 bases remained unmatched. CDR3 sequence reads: CASPRDRGRRETQYF. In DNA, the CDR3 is TGTGCCAGCCCCCGGGACAGGGGGCGGAGAGAGACCCAGTACTTC.

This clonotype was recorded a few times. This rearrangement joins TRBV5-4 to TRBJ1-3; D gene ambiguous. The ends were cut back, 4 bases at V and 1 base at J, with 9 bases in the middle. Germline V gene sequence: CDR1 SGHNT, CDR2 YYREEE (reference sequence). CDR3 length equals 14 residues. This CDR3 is CASSLERSGNTIYF. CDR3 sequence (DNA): TGTGCCAGCAGCCTCGAGAGGTCTGGAAACACCATATATTTT.

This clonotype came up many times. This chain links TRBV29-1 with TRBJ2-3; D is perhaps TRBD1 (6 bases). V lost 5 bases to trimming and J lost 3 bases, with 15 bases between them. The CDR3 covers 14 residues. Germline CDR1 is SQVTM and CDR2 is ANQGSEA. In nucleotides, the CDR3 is TGCAGCGTTCAACCAGGGGAGCGGACAGATACGCAGTATTTT. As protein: CSVQPGERTDTQYF.

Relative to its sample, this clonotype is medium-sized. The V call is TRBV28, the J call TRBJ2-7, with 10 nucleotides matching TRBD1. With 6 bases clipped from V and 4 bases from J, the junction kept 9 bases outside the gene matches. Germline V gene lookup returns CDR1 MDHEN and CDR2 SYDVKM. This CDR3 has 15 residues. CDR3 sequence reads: CASSKGTGDGYEQYF. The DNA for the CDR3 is TGTGCCAGCAGCAAGGGGACAGGGGATGGATACGAGCAGTACTTC.

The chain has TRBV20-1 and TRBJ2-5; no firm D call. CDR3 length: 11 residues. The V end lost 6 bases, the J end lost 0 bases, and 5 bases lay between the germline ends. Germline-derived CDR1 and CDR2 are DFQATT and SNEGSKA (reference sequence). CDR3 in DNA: TGCAGTGCGGCGTACCAAGAGACCCAGTACTTC. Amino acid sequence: CSAAYQETQYF.

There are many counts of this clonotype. The CDR3 DNA follows: TGCGCCAGCAGCTTCCAGGGGGATGACATTCAGTACTTC. Protein: CASSFQGDDIQYF. The chain uses TRBV5-1 and TRBJ2-4; 7 positions agree with TRBD1. Germline V gene sequence: CDR1 SGHRS, CDR2 YFSETQ. The trim removed 2 bases at V and 8 bases at J, leaving 4 bases unmatched. This CDR3 comprises 13 residues.

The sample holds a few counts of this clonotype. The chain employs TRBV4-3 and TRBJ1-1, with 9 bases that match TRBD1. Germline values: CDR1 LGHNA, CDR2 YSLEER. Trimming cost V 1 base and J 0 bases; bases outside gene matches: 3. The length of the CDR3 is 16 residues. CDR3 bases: TGCGCCAGCAGCCAAGGTACAGGGGGCATGAACACTGAAGCTTTCTTT. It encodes CASSQGTGGMNTEAFF.

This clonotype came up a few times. CDR3 sequence reads: CASSLVRLRDRGRTIEAFF. DNA for the CDR3: TGCGCCAGCAGCTTGGTGCGACTTCGGGACAGAGGGAGGACCATTGAAGCTTTCTTT. This chain connects TRBV5-1 to TRBJ1-1; 7 nucleotides agree with TRBD1. There are 19 residues in the CDR3. The trim removed 0 bases at V and 7 bases at J, leaving 21 bases unmatched. CDR1 is SGHRS, CDR2 YFSETQ, per germline.

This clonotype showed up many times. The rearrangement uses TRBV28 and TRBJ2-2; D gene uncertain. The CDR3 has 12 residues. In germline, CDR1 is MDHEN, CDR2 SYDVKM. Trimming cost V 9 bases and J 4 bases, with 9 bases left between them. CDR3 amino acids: CASPSGTGELFF. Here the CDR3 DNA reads TGTGCCAGTCCCAGTGGCACCGGGGAGCTGTTTTTT.

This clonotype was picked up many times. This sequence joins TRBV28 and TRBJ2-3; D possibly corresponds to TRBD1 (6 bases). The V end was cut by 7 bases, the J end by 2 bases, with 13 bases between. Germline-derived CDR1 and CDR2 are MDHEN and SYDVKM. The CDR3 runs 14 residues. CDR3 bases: TGTGCCAGCATCAAACAGGGCTACACAGATACGCAGTATTTT. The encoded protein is CASIKQGYTDTQYF.

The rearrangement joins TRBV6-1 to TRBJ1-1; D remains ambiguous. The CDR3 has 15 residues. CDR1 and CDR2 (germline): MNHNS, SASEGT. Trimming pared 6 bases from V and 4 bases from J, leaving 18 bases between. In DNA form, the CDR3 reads TGTGCCAGCAGCGACCCCGCAAAGAGATCCACTGAAGCTTTCTTT. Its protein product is CASSDPAKRSTEAFF.

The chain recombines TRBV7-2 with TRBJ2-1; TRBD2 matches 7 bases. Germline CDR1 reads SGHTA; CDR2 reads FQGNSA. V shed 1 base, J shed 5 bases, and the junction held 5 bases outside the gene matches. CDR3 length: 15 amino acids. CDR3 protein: CASSLDSSGDNEQFF. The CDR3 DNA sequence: TGTGCCAGCAGCTTAGATTCTAGCGGAGACAATGAGCAGTTCTTC.